The TCR beta chain under discussion was sequenced for a study of quantifying T cell responses using KT2 cells. The wider study: TCR alpha and beta constant-region primers primed reverse transcription of RNA.

Each cDNA got a UMI-containing oligo ligated at its 3' end. An equimolar mix of RC1.1 and RC1.2 primed the beta chain across TRBC1 and TRBC2. A single record per CDR3 protein comes from TCRdb applying MiXCR to the UMI-ligation and nested PCR reads. The sample shows fewer than 50,000 distinct CDR3 sequences, around a tenth of them seen only once. CDR1 is MNHEY, CDR2 SVGEGT, per germline. The CDR3 spans 16 residues. The ends were cut back, 4 bases at V and 0 bases at J, with 15 bases in the middle. This clonotype was obtained from a human donor. The gene calls are TRBV6-2 or TRBV6-3 and TRBJ1-2; no clear D. Material: PBMCs spiked with cells of the T cell clone KT2. This CDR3 reads CASSSYDKTPNYGYTF. The DNA of the CDR3 is TGTGCCAGCAGTTCCTACGACAAGACCCCTAACTATGGCTACACCTTC.